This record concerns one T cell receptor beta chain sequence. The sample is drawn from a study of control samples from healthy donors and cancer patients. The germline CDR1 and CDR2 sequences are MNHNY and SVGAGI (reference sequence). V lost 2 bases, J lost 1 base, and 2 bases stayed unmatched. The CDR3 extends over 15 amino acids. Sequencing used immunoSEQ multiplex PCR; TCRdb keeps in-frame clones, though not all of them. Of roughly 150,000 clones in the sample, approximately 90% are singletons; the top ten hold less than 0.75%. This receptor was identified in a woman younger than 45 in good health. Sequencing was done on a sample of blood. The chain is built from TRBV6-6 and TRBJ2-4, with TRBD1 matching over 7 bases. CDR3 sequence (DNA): TGTGCCAGCAGTTACCCGGGACAGGCCAAAAACATTCAGTACTTC. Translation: CASSYPGQAKNIQYF.